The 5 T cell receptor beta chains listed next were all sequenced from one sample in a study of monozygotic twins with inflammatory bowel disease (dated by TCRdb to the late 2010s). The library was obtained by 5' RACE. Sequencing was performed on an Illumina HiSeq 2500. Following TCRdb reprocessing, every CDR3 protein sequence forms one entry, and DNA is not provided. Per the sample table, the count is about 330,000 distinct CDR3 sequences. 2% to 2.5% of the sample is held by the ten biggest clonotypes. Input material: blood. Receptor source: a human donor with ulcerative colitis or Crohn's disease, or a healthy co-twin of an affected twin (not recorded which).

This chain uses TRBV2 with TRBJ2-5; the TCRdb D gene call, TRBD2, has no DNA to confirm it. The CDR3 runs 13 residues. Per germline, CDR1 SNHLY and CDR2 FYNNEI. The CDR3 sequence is CASTLAGEGAQYF.

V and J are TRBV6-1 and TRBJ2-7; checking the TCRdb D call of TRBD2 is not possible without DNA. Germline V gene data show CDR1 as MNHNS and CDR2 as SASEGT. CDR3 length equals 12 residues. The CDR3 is CASKGPGNEQYF.

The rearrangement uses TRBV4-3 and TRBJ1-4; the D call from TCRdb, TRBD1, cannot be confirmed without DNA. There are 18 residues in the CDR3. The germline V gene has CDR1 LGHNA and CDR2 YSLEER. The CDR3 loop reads CASSQDSRGWSTNEKLFF.

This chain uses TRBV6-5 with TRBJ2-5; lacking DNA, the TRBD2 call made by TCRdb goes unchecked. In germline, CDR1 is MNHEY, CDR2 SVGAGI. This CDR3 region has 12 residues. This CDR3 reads CASSQGGKTQYF.

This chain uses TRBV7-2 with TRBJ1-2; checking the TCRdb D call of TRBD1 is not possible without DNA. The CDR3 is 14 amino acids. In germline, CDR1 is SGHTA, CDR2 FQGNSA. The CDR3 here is CASSRDMANYGYTF.